The T cell receptor (beta chain) under discussion was sequenced for a study of beta chain features in type 1 diabetes. Study-wide background: Patients were similar to healthy donors in age and gender (as well as in cell yields).

This clone was recorded a few times. The investigators reverse transcribed all of the isolated RNA, so they sequenced expressed TCRB transcripts. TCRdb's table, derived via immunoSEQ multiplex PCR, lists solely in-frame clones and lacks some. The sample has 250,000 to 300,000 clones; roughly 8% are singletons. Every participating donor gave one draw, a heparinised blood sample averaging approximately 120 mL. The TCR originated in a woman younger than 30 in good health. The sample taken for sequencing was central memory CD4+ T cells from blood.

The CDR3 sequence: CAWSARVASYEQYF. CDR3 sequence (DNA): TGTGCCTGGAGTGCCAGGGTGGCGTCCTACGAGCAGTACTTC. V is TRBV30 and J is TRBJ2-7; tentative D call: TRBD1 (5 bases). CDR1 is GTSNPN and CDR2 is SVGIG in the germline V gene (reference sequence). This CDR3 spans 14 amino acids. The germline V and J ends were trimmed by 1 base and 1 base, with 11 bases remaining between them.